Listed here are 24 T cell receptor beta chains from one sample, sequenced in a study of blood T cell repertoires in COVID-19 (TCRdb year 2020). Library construction relied on the immunoSEQ multiplex PCR assay. Here the immuneACCESS table is served through TCRdb, limited to in-frame sequences with V and J called. Missing clones are a known gap in these copies; in checked studies unresolved V genes cover under half, and the rest lacks a known reason. The sample profile shows roughly 120,000 clones; around nine tenths of them were found once. The leading ten clones occupy 4.6% of the sample. Sequencing was done on a sample of peripheral blood. These TCRs come from a man in his 60s with COVID-19, enrolled during active disease.

The rearrangement joins TRBV11-3 to TRBJ1-3, with 12 positions matching TRBD1. The CDR3 runs 17 residues. J gave up 1 base and V 5 bases, and 6 bases lay outside the gene matches. Per the germline V gene, CDR1 is SGHNT and CDR2 is YENEEA. CDR3 amino acids: CASSPGQGAFSGNTIYF. CDR3 DNA sequence: TGTGCCAGCAGCCCGGGACAGGGGGCTTTTTCTGGAAACACCATATATTTT.

The J gene is TRBJ2-5, the V gene TRBV9, with 11 positions matching TRBD1. The V gene's germline CDR1 is SGDLS and CDR2 YYNGEE. J gave up 5 bases and V 0 bases, and 15 bases lay outside the gene matches. The CDR3 is 19 amino acids. DNA for the CDR3: TGTGCCAGCAGCGTAGTCGAAGGTGGGACAGGGGGAATTTTCGAGACCCAGTACTTC. This codes for CASSVVEGGTGGIFETQYF.

J is TRBJ2-1 and V is TRBV7-7; D is ambiguous. Germline lookup yields CDR1 SSHAT and CDR2 FNYEAQ (reference sequence). The CDR3 sequence is 14 residues long. With 2 bases removed from V and 0 bases from J, the gap between germline ends came to 5 bases. CDR3 sequence reads: CASSLKLSYNEQFF. CDR3 nucleotides: TGTGCCAGCAGCTTAAAACTCTCCTACAATGAGCAGTTCTTC.

The V gene is TRBV5-4, the J gene TRBJ1-2; D unresolved. The V and J ends lost 4 bases and 4 bases respectively, with 14 bases between them. The CDR3 runs to 14 residues. Germline lookup yields CDR1 SGHNT and CDR2 YYREEE (reference sequence). The CDR3 nucleotides read TGTGCCAGCAGCCTCTTTGGGGAGGGCTATGGCTACACCTTC. It is translated as CASSLFGEGYGYTF.

The J gene is TRBJ2-2, the V gene TRBV6-2 or TRBV6-3, with 11 bases that match TRBD2. Germline trimming cut 5 bases from V and 5 bases from J; bases unmatched to any gene: 7. Germline lookup yields CDR1 MNHEY and CDR2 SVGEGT. This CDR3 is 16 amino acids long. This CDR3 reads CASSPPRTSGTGELFF. In nucleotides, the CDR3 is TGTGCCAGCAGTCCCCCCCGGACTAGCGGGACCGGGGAGCTGTTTTTT.

In this sample, this clone turned up once. Here the CDR3 DNA reads TGTGCCAGCAGTTTATCCCCTGCCGGCGAGGCTGAAGCTTTCTTT. This encodes CASSLSPAGEAEAFF. The chain links TRBV28 to TRBJ1-1; D uncertain. CDR3 length equals 15 residues. Germline CDR1 MDHEN, CDR2 SYDVKM. Trimming removed 1 base from V and 6 bases from J, with 15 bases in between.

The chain combines TRBV5-5 with TRBJ1-2; D is unclear. The germline V gene encodes CDR1 SGHKS and CDR2 YYEKEE (reference sequence). The V end lost 4 bases, the J end lost 6 bases, and 10 bases lay between the germline ends. CDR3 length: 12 residues. The CDR3 here is CASSDRQDGYTF. CDR3 bases: TGTGCCAGCAGCGACCGGCAGGATGGCTACACCTTC.

CDR3 region: CASSQSDRLNDEQFF. CDR3 nucleotides: TGTGCCAGCAGCCAGAGTGACAGGTTGAACGATGAGCAGTTCTTC. J is TRBJ2-1 and V is TRBV3-1 (or the pseudogene TRBV3-2); D may be TRBD1 (6 bases). The length of the CDR3 is 15 residues. V shed 3 bases and J shed 8 bases, with 17 bases lying between them. CDR1 and CDR2 (germline): LGHDT, YNNKEL (reference sequence).

This sequence joins TRBV9 and TRBJ2-1; tentatively, D is TRBD2 (5 bases). The CDR3 totals 13 residues. V was pared by 4 bases and J by 8 bases, with 13 bases between. Germline loops: CDR1 SGDLS, CDR2 YYNGEE. The CDR3 DNA follows: TGTGCCAGCAGCTCAAATAGCGAATATGAGCAGTTCTTC. This sequence encodes CASSSNSEYEQFF.

V usage is TRBV30 and J usage is TRBJ2-3; the match to TRBD1 covers 11 bases. The CDR3 loop spans 14 amino acids. Germline V CDR1 and CDR2: GTSNPN, SVGIG (reference sequence). Trimming cost V 2 bases and J 4 bases; bases outside gene matches: 2. The CDR3 loop is CAWSRDRGADTQYF. CDR3 coding DNA: TGTGCCTGGAGTAGGGACAGGGGGGCAGATACGCAGTATTTT.

The chain carries TRBV9 and TRBJ2-6; the D gene is possibly TRBD2 (6 bases). Germline V CDR1 and CDR2: SGDLS, YYNGEE. CDR3 length: 17 residues. V dropped 3 bases and J dropped 0 bases, with 13 bases sitting between them. Here the CDR3 DNA reads TGTGCCAGCAGCGCCGGGACGACTAGCTCTGGGGCCAACGTCCTGACTTTC. Translated: CASSAGTTSSGANVLTF.

The chain joins TRBV11-3 to TRBJ2-1; perhaps TRBD2 as D (5 bases). The germline gives CDR1 SGHNT, CDR2 YENEEA. This CDR3 is built from 14 residues. Trimming removed 2 bases at V and 5 bases at J, with 10 bases between. CDR3 sequence (DNA): TGTGCCAGCAGCTTATACAGCGGACACAATGAGCAGTTCTTC. Translating it yields CASSLYSGHNEQFF.

This clone was recorded once. This chain joins TRBV4-2 and TRBJ1-1; 7 bases align to TRBD1. J lost 1 base, V lost 2 bases, and 1 base had no gene match. From germline, CDR1 is LGHNA and CDR2 YNFKEQ. This CDR3 has 14 residues. The CDR3 reads CASSQQGGNTEAFF. CDR3 coding DNA: TGTGCCAGCAGCCAACAGGGGGGGAACACTGAAGCTTTCTTT.

The CDR3 sequence: CASSLVASGRRDTQYF. CDR3 nucleotides: TGCGCCAGCAGCTTGGTTGCTAGCGGGAGGCGGGATACGCAGTATTTT. The V gene is TRBV5-1, the J gene TRBJ2-3; the match to TRBD2 covers 11 bases. This CDR3 has 16 amino acids. The V and J ends lost 0 bases and 6 bases, in that order; junction bases with no gene match: 6. Germline CDR1 reads SGHRS; CDR2 reads YFSETQ.

This clone occurred once. The chain recombines TRBV4-2 with TRBJ2-3; 7 nucleotides agree with TRBD2. The germline gives CDR1 LGHNA, CDR2 YNFKEQ. V shed 0 bases, J shed 3 bases, and the junction held 6 bases outside the gene matches. The CDR3 consists of 16 residues. DNA of the CDR3: TGTGCCAGCAGCCAAGATGGCGGGAGATGGACAGATACGCAGTATTTT. Translating it yields CASSQDGGRWTDTQYF.

The CDR3 nucleotides read TGTGCCAGCAGTTCAGGGGTTGGGACTGAAGCTTTCTTT. This translates into CASSSGVGTEAFF. This chain uses TRBV11-2 with TRBJ1-1; D perhaps matches TRBD1 (6 bases). V lost 6 bases and J 5 bases, leaving 13 bases between the germline ends. The CDR3 consists of 13 residues. The germline V gene has CDR1 SGHAT and CDR2 FQNNGV.

The V and J genes are TRBV7-3 and TRBJ1-1, with 7 bases identical to TRBD1. The V and J ends lost 5 bases and 1 base, in that order; junction bases with no gene match: 1. Looked up from germline, CDR1 is SGHTA and CDR2 is FQGTGA. The CDR3 extends over 13 amino acids. The CDR3 sequence is CASSGQANTEAFF. In nucleotides, the CDR3 is TGTGCCAGCAGCGGACAGGCGAACACTGAAGCTTTCTTT.

V usage is TRBV25-1 and J usage is TRBJ1-6; 9 bases line up with TRBD1. The CDR3 contains 14 residues. CDR1 MGHDK and CDR2 SYGVNS come from the germline V gene. V shed 7 bases and J 5 bases; nucleotides not matched to a gene: 3. The chain's CDR3 is CASKQGANNSPLHF. The CDR3 nucleotides are TGTGCCAGCAAACAGGGGGCGAATAATTCACCCCTCCACTTT.

V usage is TRBV2 and J usage is TRBJ1-6, with TRBD1 as a possible D gene (5 bases). V dropped 7 bases and J dropped 7 bases, with 11 bases sitting between them. The V gene's germline CDR1 is SNHLY and CDR2 FYNNEI. CDR3 length: 13 amino acids. The chain's CDR3 is CASTGLPNSPLHF. CDR3 bases: TGTGCCAGCACAGGGTTGCCCAATTCACCCCTCCACTTT.

The CDR3 DNA sequence: TGTGCCAGCAGCCCGGGGACTATTGGTCCCTACGAGCAGTACTTC. Translation: CASSPGTIGPYEQYF. J is TRBJ2-7 and V is TRBV7-3, with 7 positions matching TRBD2. Trimming removed 5 bases from V and 2 bases from J; junction bases left unmatched: 9. The CDR3 is 15 amino acids. CDR1 is SGHTA and CDR2 is FQGTGA in the germline V gene.

The rearrangement uses TRBV6-1 and TRBJ2-1, with TRBD2 matching over 9 bases. J gave up 5 bases and V 4 bases, and 12 bases lay outside the gene matches. The CDR3 is 17 residues long. Germline CDR1 reads MNHNS; CDR2 reads SASEGT. The CDR3 region is CASSGPTRGLANNEQFF. As DNA, the CDR3 is TGTGCCAGCAGTGGACCCACCCGAGGACTAGCGAACAATGAGCAGTTCTTC.

The V call is TRBV7-3, the J call TRBJ2-7; 9 nucleotides agree with TRBD1. The CDR3 has 13 amino acids. Germline V lookup: CDR1 SGHTA, CDR2 FQGTGA. Losses at the gene ends were 4 bases for V and 7 bases for J; bases not matched to a gene: 5. CDR3 sequence: CASSSGQGWEQYF. In DNA, the CDR3 is TGTGCCAGCAGCTCGGGACAGGGATGGGAGCAGTACTTC.

This clone was observed a single time. The CDR3 bases are TGCGCCAGCAGCCTAATGGGACAGGGGGACGAAAAACTGTTTTTT. Protein product: CASSLMGQGDEKLFF. This chain links TRBV5-1 with TRBJ1-4; 11 nucleotides align to TRBD1. In germline, CDR1 is SGHRS, CDR2 YFSETQ. V lost 4 bases to trimming and J lost 8 bases; unmatched junction nucleotides: 7. There are 15 residues in the CDR3.

The chain employs TRBV19 and TRBJ1-1; no firm D call. V shed 5 bases and J shed 3 bases, with 10 bases lying between them. The CDR3 is made up of 13 amino acids. Germline CDR1 and CDR2: LNHDA and SQIVND (reference sequence). CDR3 sequence reads: CASSVSDYTEAFF. The CDR3 DNA reads as TGTGCCAGTAGTGTCAGTGATTACACTGAAGCTTTCTTT.